The source of this T cell receptor (beta chain) is a study of T cell responses to AZD1222 COVID-19 vaccine. Comments on this clone: Antigen: not known.

This CDR3 is 16 amino acids long. Per germline, CDR1 KGHDR and CDR2 SFDVKD. V lost 3 bases to trimming and J lost 3 bases; unmatched junction nucleotides: 4. Profiling relied on immunoSEQ multiplex PCR, and the TCRdb table lists in-frame clones only, not all of them. The sample includes 99,000 or so clones, roughly 89% seen only once; the top ten take about two fifths. Study observations and caveats: Spike-specific TCR breadth and depth grew following two AZD1222 doses. Close to half of all spike-specific TCRs reportedly target regions of the variants that are unmutated. The repertoires were collected only after the peak T cell response. There were vaccine-associated CD4 TCRs across spike, dominant at 160-218 and 743-854.

The clonotype originates from an adult who received the AZD1222 COVID-19 vaccine. The source was peripheral blood, collected 28 days after the second AZD1222 dose. The chain combines TRBV24-1 with TRBJ1-5, with 10 bases fitting TRBD1. The CDR3 is CATSDTTGGLNQPQHF. The CDR3, as DNA: TGTGCCACCAGTGATACGACAGGGGGCCTCAATCAGCCCCAGCATTTT.